The 19 T cell receptor beta chains presented below share a single source sample, sequenced in a study of T cells in Graves' hyperthyroidism and ophthalmopathy (dated by TCRdb to between 2018 and 2021). Libraries were made using multiplex PCR. Sequencing took place on an Illumina HiSeq 2000. TCR beta CDR3 regions were amplified from RNA transcripts. For the first round of RT-PCR on the TCR CDR3, the HTBI primer set was used together with the Qiagen OneStep RT-PCR kit. TCRdb reworked the public reads: Q25 trimming with fastp, MiXCR clone assembly, productive beta chains retained. When rows share a CDR3 protein, they turn into one entry using the most common DNA and genes. For this sample there are about 640,000 distinct CDR3 sequences; more than 20% appear just once. The ten largest account for around a third of the sample. Sequenced material: blood. The origin of the receptors is a man younger than 45 with Graves' ophthalmopathy.

This clonotype was found a few times. The J gene is TRBJ2-5, the V gene TRBV29-1; D may be TRBD2 (6 bases). V was trimmed by 4 bases and J by 6 bases, leaving 12 bases between them. The CDR3 contains 12 residues. In germline, CDR1 is SQVTM, CDR2 ANQGSEA. The CDR3 sequence: CSVGGLLKTQYF. DNA of the CDR3: TGCAGCGTTGGGGGACTGCTTAAGACCCAGTACTTC.

For this clonotype: One base away lies a much larger clone, so this may be a sequencing read error. J is TRBJ2-7 and V is TRBV28; 8 bases agree with TRBD1. The germline gives CDR1 MDHEN, CDR2 SYDVKM. This CDR3 is 16 amino acids long. The V segment lost 4 bases and the J segment 2 bases; nucleotides outside the gene matches: 10. The CDR3 DNA follows: TGTGCCAGCAGTTCTCCCTGGACAGGGAACCCCTACGAGCAGTACTTC. This translates into CASSSPWTGNPYEQYF.

There are a few counts of this clonotype. The chain is built from TRBV7-8 and TRBJ1-3; D uncertain. Between the trimmed V and J ends, which lost 1 base and 2 bases, there was a span of 12 bases. Germline V gene lookup returns CDR1 SGHVS and CDR2 FQNEAQ. The CDR3 contains 16 residues. In DNA, the CDR3 is TGTGCCAGCAGCTTAGAAGAGGGCCGGGCTGGAAACACCATATATTTT. This sequence encodes CASSLEEGRAGNTIYF.

This clonotype was recorded many times. The chain employs TRBV5-6 and TRBJ1-1; no firm D call. Germline CDR1 and CDR2: SGHDT and YYEEEE. The CDR3 sequence is 13 residues long. Trimming stripped 2 bases from V and 10 bases from J, with 15 bases between. The CDR3 sequence is CASSFIGVGLAFF. The CDR3 DNA sequence: TGTGCCAGCAGCTTTATCGGGGTAGGATTAGCTTTCTTT. Full variable domain (outside the CDR3, taken from reference TRBV5-6 and TRBJ1-1): DAGVTQSPTHLIKTRGQQVTLRCSPKSGHDTVSWYQQALGQGPQFIFQYYEEEERQRGNFPDRFSGHQFPNYSSELNVNALLLGDSALYLCASSFIGVGLAFFGQGTRLTVV.

This clonotype was detected only a few times. This chain links TRBV24-1 with TRBJ2-5; tentative D call: TRBD1 (5 bases). V was cut by 2 bases and J by 7 bases, with 10 bases left in between. Germline V gene lookup returns CDR1 KGHDR and CDR2 SFDVKD. This CDR3 contains 13 residues. The CDR3 DNA follows: TGTGCCACCAGTGATTCCTCTCAGGGGACCCAGTACTTC. It is translated as CATSDSSQGTQYF.

In the case of this clonotype: A read error may produce the germline difference seen at one junction end. The CDR3, as DNA: TGTGCCGGCAGCCAACCTCCAGGAGCGGGAGTCCTGGAGACCCAGTACTTC. Encoded protein: CAGSQPPGAGVLETQYF. V and J are TRBV4-2 and TRBJ2-5, with 8 nucleotides matching TRBD2. Germline V CDR1 and CDR2: LGHNA, YNFKEQ. The CDR3 spans 17 residues.

The chain combines TRBV3-1 with TRBJ2-3, with D possibly called TRBD1 or TRBD2 (7 bases each). Germline lookup yields CDR1 LGHDT and CDR2 YNNKEL (reference sequence). The V and J ends lost 4 bases and 4 bases respectively, with 15 bases between them. The CDR3 runs to 15 residues. The CDR3 DNA is TGTGCCAGCAGCCCCAGGGGGGGGGCCCCAGATACGCAGTATTTT. It is translated as CASSPRGGAPDTQYF.

This sequence joins TRBV7-6 and TRBJ2-1, with 8 bases identical to TRBD2. Germline V lookup: CDR1 SGHVS, CDR2 FNYEAQ. There are 15 residues in the CDR3. V shed 5 bases and J 5 bases; nucleotides not matched to a gene: 8. CDR3 in DNA: TGTGCCAGCAGCGTTAGCGGGAACGTCAACAATGAGCAGTTCTTC. Translation: CASSVSGNVNNEQFF. The full variable domain, completed using reference TRBV7-6 and TRBJ2-1, is GAGVSQSPRYKVTKRGQDVALRCDPISGHVSLYWYRQALGQGPEFLTYFNYEAQQDKSGLPNDRFSAERPEGSISTLTIQRTEQRDSAMYRCASSVSGNVNNEQFFGPGTRLTVL.

The rearrangement links TRBV28 to TRBJ2-2; 7 bases fit TRBD1. Germline trimming cut 6 bases from V and 3 bases from J; bases unmatched to any gene: 10. CDR3 size: 16 residues. Germline CDR1 MDHEN, CDR2 SYDVKM. The CDR3 region has the DNA TGTGCCAGCAGCTCAAGGACAGGATGGGACACCGGGGAGCTGTTTTTT. Protein: CASSSRTGWDTGELFF.

This chain connects TRBV28 to TRBJ2-1, with TRBD2 matching over 10 bases. The CDR3 covers 17 residues. Trimming removed 7 bases from V and 0 bases from J; junction bases left unmatched: 9. Germline CDR1 MDHEN, CDR2 SYDVKM. The CDR3 DNA reads TGTGCCAGCAATAAGGAACTAGCGGGATCCTCCTACAATGAGCAGTTCTTC. It is translated as CASNKELAGSSYNEQFF.

The chain joins TRBV13 to TRBJ1-3; the D is unclear. This CDR3 is 15 amino acids long. V shed 3 bases and J shed 3 bases, with 12 bases lying between them. Germline lookup yields CDR1 PRHDT and CDR2 FYEKMQ (reference sequence). The chain's CDR3 is CASSFGGHGGNTIYF. The CDR3 coding sequence is TGTGCCAGCAGCTTTGGAGGCCACGGTGGAAACACCATATATTTT.

As for this clonotype: The junction departs from the called germline gene at one end, perhaps through a read error. The rearrangement joins TRBV5-5 to TRBJ2-1; TRBD1 matches 10 bases. The germline V gene has CDR1 SGHKS and CDR2 YYEKEE (reference sequence). This CDR3 contains 15 residues. The CDR3 DNA reads TGTGCCAGCAGTTTGGACAGGGGGTTTCTCAATGAGCAGTTCTTC. This sequence encodes CASSLDRGFLNEQFF. The full variable domain, rest sourced from reference TRBV5-5 and TRBJ2-1, is DAGVTQSPTHLIKTRGQQVTLRCSPISGHKSVSWYQQVLGQGPQFIFQYYEKEERGRGNFPDRFSARQFPNYSSELNVNALLLGDSALYLCASSLDRGFLNEQFFGPGTRLTVL.

The chain has TRBV28 and TRBJ1-3; 8 bases map to TRBD1. The CDR3 is 16 residues long. Looked up from germline, CDR1 is MDHEN and CDR2 is SYDVKM. V shed 2 bases, J shed 2 bases, and the junction held 5 bases outside the gene matches. The chain's CDR3 is CASSLRQGAAGNTIYF. The DNA for the CDR3 is TGTGCCAGCAGTTTACGGCAGGGGGCGGCTGGAAACACCATATATTTT.

Comments on this clonotype: This may stem from a read error, because a much larger clone lies one nucleotide away. The CDR3 ends on some other residue instead of the conserved phenylalanine or tryptophan, so this is likely a read error. V is TRBV6-2 or TRBV6-3 and J is TRBJ2-7; 8 bases are a match to TRBD2. Germline CDR1 and CDR2: MNHEY and SVGEGT. The CDR3 spans 12 residues. V trimming: 7 bases; J trimming: 5 bases; junction bases outside the gene matches: 4. CDR3 region: CASTSGSHEQYL. CDR3 nucleotides: TGTGCCAGCACTAGCGGGTCCCACGAGCAGTACCTC.

This clonotype showed up just a few times. This chain connects TRBV4-2 to TRBJ2-1; 7 bases are shared with TRBD2. This CDR3 has 14 residues. Germline V CDR1 and CDR2: LGHNA, YNFKEQ. Unmatched junction bases numbered 3, after V lost 0 bases and J lost 7 bases. CDR3 in amino acids: CASSQDGLGNEQFF. CDR3 DNA sequence: TGTGCCAGCAGCCAAGATGGACTAGGGAATGAGCAGTTCTTC.

This clonotype was seen ten or more times. The genes are TRBV20-1 and TRBJ2-4, with D possibly called TRBD1 or TRBD2 (5 bases each). CDR1 is DFQATT and CDR2 is SNEGSKA in the germline V gene (reference sequence). Between the trimmed V and J ends, which lost 6 bases and 6 bases, there was a span of 18 bases. The CDR3 totals 14 residues. CDR3 coding DNA: TGCAGTGCCCGGACCGGGACCCCCGGAAACATTCAGTACTTC. It specifies CSARTGTPGNIQYF.

The chain recombines TRBV6-4 with TRBJ2-3; possible D gene TRBD2, 6 bases. This CDR3 is 14 amino acids long. The V and J ends lost 7 bases and 1 base respectively, with 12 bases between them. The germline V gene has CDR1 MRHNA and CDR2 SNTAGT. In DNA form, the CDR3 reads TGTGCCAGCATGTGGACTACAGGCACAGATACGCAGTATTTT. Encoded protein: CASMWTTGTDTQYF.

This clonotype was recorded once. At one end the junction does not follow the germline gene, possibly because of a read error. The chain joins TRBV7-2 to TRBJ2-2; tentative D call: TRBD1 (5 bases). The CDR3 loop spans 15 amino acids. The germline V gene encodes CDR1 SGHTA and CDR2 FQGNSA. In nucleotides, the CDR3 is TGTGCCAGCAGCTTAGGGGGCCTGGGTACCGTGGAGCTGTTTTTT. Its translation: CASSLGGLGTVELFF.

This chain connects TRBV20-1 to TRBJ1-5; D gene unclear. CDR3 length: 14 residues. Trimming removed 5 bases at V and 1 base at J, with 12 bases between. In germline, CDR1 is DFQATT, CDR2 SNEGSKA (reference sequence). The CDR3, as DNA: TGCAGTGCTGTGAACCAAATCAGCAATCAGCCCCAGCATTTT. Protein product: CSAVNQISNQPQHF.